Each of the 19 T cell receptor beta chains below was sequenced from the same sample in a study of PD-1 blockade in classical Hodgkin lymphoma. Regarding time point: cycle 4 day 1 (C4D1), after 6 weeks of nivolumab. Every patient was affected by relapse after autologous stem cell transplantation, while exposure to brentuximab vedotin was not uniform. Magnetic negative selection was used to purify CD4+ T cells from PBMCs that had been thawed. Clones were read by immunoSEQ multiplex PCR, and TCRdb kept only the in-frame ones, dropping some. The data show fewer than 8,500 clones, with around nine tenths seen just once and 1.5% held by the top ten. Sequencing used CD4+ T cells from blood, obtained before the fourth cycle of nivolumab. These receptors all stem from a human donor with classical Hodgkin lymphoma.

This clone was detected only once. V and J are TRBV30 and TRBJ1-2; D is perhaps TRBD1 (5 bases). CDR1 is GTSNPN and CDR2 is SVGIG in the germline V gene (reference sequence). The CDR3 runs 16 residues. V lost 0 bases to trimming and J lost 4 bases, with 18 bases between them. The CDR3 here is CAWSVLGPGQGYGYTF. CDR3 nucleotides: TGTGCCTGGAGTGTACTCGGACCGGGGCAGGGCTATGGCTACACCTTC.

The CDR3 nucleotides are TGTGCCAGCAGTGAGCTTATCGGAGGGGCTTATGGCTACACCTTC. This gives the protein CASSELIGGAYGYTF. This chain connects TRBV6-4 to TRBJ1-2, with D perhaps TRBD1 (5 bases). Looked up from germline, CDR1 is MRHNA and CDR2 is SNTAGT. The CDR3 is made up of 15 amino acids. V lost 3 bases and J lost 5, with 16 bases in between.

The chain is built from TRBV19 and TRBJ2-1; D is unclear. Trimming shortened V by 3 bases and J by 0 bases, and 15 bases separated the two germline ends. In germline, CDR1 is LNHDA, CDR2 SQIVND (reference sequence). CDR3 length: 17 residues. CDR3 nucleotides: TGTGCCAGTAGTATTGGGCTCGCAGGAAGCTCCTACAATGAGCAGTTCTTC. Translated, it gives CASSIGLAGSSYNEQFF.

V and J are TRBV7-2 and TRBJ2-7; 8 bases line up with TRBD1. Germline CDR1 reads SGHTA; CDR2 reads FQGNSA. J lost 4 bases, V lost 7 bases, and 9 bases had no gene match. The CDR3 is made up of 14 amino acids. The CDR3 DNA reads TGTGCCAGCAACTCAGACAGGGGCGGGTACGAGCAGTACTTC. This gives the protein CASNSDRGGYEQYF.

The chain is built from TRBV4-2 and TRBJ2-3; D assignment may be TRBD1 or TRBD2 (7 bases each). The CDR3 covers 17 residues. The V gene's germline CDR1 is LGHNA and CDR2 YNFKEQ. V dropped 2 bases and J dropped 1 base, with 16 bases sitting between them. CDR3 residues: CASSQRQGGRGTDTQYF. The CDR3 coding sequence is TGTGCCAGCAGCCAACGACAGGGAGGGAGGGGCACAGATACGCAGTATTTT.

The V gene is TRBV9, the J gene TRBJ1-4; D unclear. V was shortened by 0 bases and J by 4 bases, with 16 bases between the two germline ends. This CDR3 comprises 17 residues. Per germline, CDR1 SGDLS and CDR2 YYNGEE. The chain's CDR3 is CASSVGAASGLNEKLFF. The CDR3 DNA is TGTGCCAGCAGCGTAGGGGCAGCGAGTGGCCTTAATGAAAAACTGTTTTTT.

Written as DNA, the CDR3 is TGTGCCAGCAGCGTAGTTGCGAGCTCCTACGAGCAGTACTTC. Amino acids: CASSVVASSYEQYF. The chain couples TRBV9 to TRBJ2-7, with D unclear. This CDR3 is 14 amino acids long. Trimming removed 0 bases from V and 0 bases from J, with 7 bases in between. Germline V lookup: CDR1 SGDLS, CDR2 YYNGEE.

Only one count was recorded for this clone. The J gene is TRBJ2-7, the V gene TRBV7-6; 7 bases are shared with TRBD1. Trimming removed 6 bases from V and 4 bases from J; junction bases left unmatched: 6. Looked up from germline, CDR1 is SGHVS and CDR2 is FNYEAQ. CDR3 size: 13 residues. The CDR3 bases are TGTGCCAGCAGTAGGAAACAGGGGTACGAGCAGTACTTC. Its protein is CASSRKQGYEQYF. The full variable domain, with the rest looked up from reference TRBV7-6 and TRBJ2-7, is GAGVSQSPRYKVTKRGQDVALRCDPISGHVSLYWYRQALGQGPEFLTYFNYEAQQDKSGLPNDRFSAERPEGSISTLTIQRTEQRDSAMYRCASSRKQGYEQYFGPGTRLTVT.

The chain couples TRBV14 to TRBJ2-1, with D tentatively TRBD1 (5 bases). Trimming stripped 2 bases from V and 5 bases from J, with 13 bases between. CDR1 and CDR2 (germline): SGHDN, FVKESK. The CDR3 length is 15 residues. The DNA of the CDR3 is TGTGCCAGCAGCCAAAGAAGGGGCTTGGACAATGAGCAGTTCTTC. The encoded protein is CASSQRRGLDNEQFF.

The gene calls are TRBV5-6 and TRBJ2-7; maybe TRBD1 (6 bases). The CDR3 is made up of 12 amino acids. Germline V gene data show CDR1 as SGHDT and CDR2 as YYEEEE. Between the trimmed V and J ends, which lost 1 base and 11 bases, there was a span of 13 bases. The CDR3 nucleotides read TGTGCCAGCAGCTTGTTCAGGGGTCCTGAGTACTTC. Amino acid sequence: CASSLFRGPEYF.

The rearrangement links TRBV30 to TRBJ2-5, with TRBD1 matching 8 bases. Germline CDR1 is GTSNPN and CDR2 is SVGIG (reference sequence). V lost 3 bases, J lost 3 bases, and 6 bases stayed unmatched. The CDR3 contains 14 residues. The CDR3 sequence is CAWSADRVKETQYF. In DNA, the CDR3 is TGTGCCTGGAGCGCGGACAGGGTCAAAGAGACCCAGTACTTC.

V and J are TRBV5-1 and TRBJ1-3; no clear D. There are 14 residues in the CDR3. Trimming cost V 0 bases and J 0 bases, with 4 bases left between them. Germline lookup yields CDR1 SGHRS and CDR2 YFSETQ. The CDR3 reads CASSLGGSGNTIYF. The CDR3 nucleotides are TGCGCCAGCAGCTTGGGTGGCTCTGGAAACACCATATATTTT.

The CDR3 region has the DNA TGCGCCAGCAGGGACAACTCTAACTATGGCTACACCTTC. The encoded protein is CASRDNSNYGYTF. The rearrangement uses TRBV5-1 and TRBJ1-2, with D maybe TRBD1 (5 bases). V gave up 5 bases and J gave up 0 bases, with 8 bases separating them. There are 13 residues in the CDR3. The germline V gene has CDR1 SGHRS and CDR2 YFSETQ. Complete variable domain (other parts from reference TRBV5-1 and TRBJ1-2): KAGVTQTPRYLIKTRGQQVTLSCSPISGHRSVSWYQQTPGQGLQFLFEYFSETQRNKGNFPGRFSGRQFSNSRSEMNVSTLELGDSALYLCASRDNSNYGYTFGSGTRLTVV.

The chain carries TRBV6-5 and TRBJ2-7, with 8 bases aligning to TRBD1. CDR3 length: 14 residues. V was pared by 6 bases and J by 7 bases, with 11 bases of the junction left unmatched. CDR1 is MNHEY, CDR2 SVGAGI, per germline. As DNA, the CDR3 is TGTGCCAGCAGCCTGTTGACAGGGGCGGGAGAGCAGTACTTC. This sequence encodes CASSLLTGAGEQYF.

The J gene is TRBJ1-5, the V gene TRBV6-1, with D perhaps TRBD1 (6 bases). The CDR3 loop spans 12 amino acids. The germline CDR1 and CDR2 sequences are MNHNS and SASEGT. The V end lost 3 bases, the J end lost 6 bases, and 6 bases lay between the germline ends. The CDR3 region is CASSDRGQPQHF. In DNA, the CDR3 is TGTGCCAGCAGTGACAGGGGTCAGCCCCAGCATTTT.

The rearrangement uses TRBV29-1 and TRBJ2-2; no clear D gene. Trimming cost V 1 base and J 1 base, with 7 bases left between them. The CDR3 runs 14 residues. CDR1 and CDR2 (germline): SQVTM, ANQGSEA. CDR3 loop: CSVEGPMNTGELFF. CDR3 DNA sequence: TGCAGCGTTGAAGGTCCAATGAACACCGGGGAGCTGTTTTTT.

The gene calls are TRBV30 and TRBJ1-4; 9 nucleotides agree with TRBD1. This CDR3 comprises 18 residues. CDR1 is GTSNPN, CDR2 SVGIG, per germline (reference sequence). V shed 0 bases and J 0 bases; nucleotides not matched to a gene: 8. For the CDR3, the DNA is TGTGCCTGGAGTGTACGCGGGACAGGGCCCTCAACTAATGAAAAACTGTTTTTT. Translation gives CAWSVRGTGPSTNEKLFF.

This clone was counted between two and nine times. The gene calls are TRBV12-5 and TRBJ2-7; TRBD1 is a possible D gene (5 bases). Germline-derived CDR1 and CDR2 are LGHNT and FRNRAP. V lost 6 bases to trimming and J lost 9 bases, with 15 bases between them. The CDR3 has 12 amino acids. CDR3 coding DNA: TGTGCTAGTGGCCTACCCGACAGTGTGCAGTACTTC. Translating it yields CASGLPDSVQYF.

As DNA, the CDR3 is TGCGCCAGCAGCTCGGCGACTAGCTCACACGAGCAGTACTTC. Translating it yields CASSSATSSHEQYF. This chain connects TRBV5-1 to TRBJ2-7; TRBD2 matches at 7 bases. Germline CDR1 is SGHRS and CDR2 is YFSETQ. Trimming cost V 3 bases and J 5 bases; bases outside gene matches: 8. CDR3 length: 14 residues.